This passage covers 23 T cell receptor beta chains from one sample sequenced in a study of radiotherapy plus CTLA-4 blockade in lung cancer. Only in-frame clones appear in the TCRdb table, and some are missing; sequencing was by immunoSEQ multiplex PCR. The sample records 70,000 to 100,000 clones, approximately 83% being singletons. This material consisted of peripheral blood, taken from a patient treated with radiotherapy plus ipilimumab. The source is a human donor with non-small cell lung cancer who had a partial response to radiotherapy plus ipilimumab.

The genes are TRBV12-1 and TRBJ1-2; TRBD1 is the table's D call, not checked against the DNA. TRBV12-1 counts as a pseudogene. The CDR3 extends over 13 amino acids. The CDR3 loop is CASRSPGQDGYTF. The DNA for the CDR3 is TGTGCCAGCAGATCGCCGGGACAGGATGGCTACACCTTC.

The chain is built from TRBV5-1 and TRBJ2-3, with D perhaps TRBD1 (7 bases). Germline V gene data show CDR1 as SGHRS and CDR2 as YFSETQ. Trimming pared 5 bases from V and 5 bases from J, leaving 12 bases between. CDR3 length: 13 amino acids. The CDR3 DNA follows: TGCGCCAGCAGAGGGACAGCGGGAGATACGCAGTATTTT. It is translated as CASRGTAGDTQYF.

This rearrangement joins TRBV18 to TRBJ2-3; tentatively, D is TRBD1 (5 bases). CDR3 length: 15 amino acids. The V gene lost 3 bases and the J gene lost 1 base, with 11 bases spanning the gap. CDR1 and CDR2 from the germline V gene are KGHSH and LQKENI. This CDR3 reads CASSPQGTGTDTQYF. The CDR3 DNA reads as TGTGCCAGCTCACCGCAGGGTACGGGCACAGATACGCAGTATTTT.

In its sample, this clone was seen once. The gene calls are TRBV29-1 and TRBJ2-1; perhaps TRBD1 as D (5 bases). CDR1 is SQVTM and CDR2 is ANQGSEA in the germline V gene. Trimming removed 7 bases at V and 0 bases at J, with 13 bases between. This CDR3 has 14 amino acids. The CDR3 sequence is CSARTLSSYNEQFF. CDR3 sequence (DNA): TGCAGCGCCAGGACATTGAGCTCCTACAATGAGCAGTTCTTC.

The rearrangement joins TRBV28 to TRBJ1-5, with 10 bases that match TRBD1. Germline values: CDR1 MDHEN, CDR2 SYDVKM. This CDR3 is 16 amino acids long. Unmatched junction bases numbered 8, after V lost 6 bases and J lost 3 bases. CDR3 sequence: CASRQSGQGINQPQHF. The CDR3 DNA reads TGTGCCAGCAGACAATCGGGACAGGGGATCAATCAGCCCCAGCATTTT.

The V call is TRBV4-2, the J call TRBJ1-2; 10 bases line up with TRBD1. V shed 3 bases, J shed 0 bases, and the junction held 1 base outside the gene matches. CDR1 LGHNA and CDR2 YNFKEQ come from the germline V gene. The CDR3 covers 15 residues. The CDR3 sequence is CASSQGTGANYGYTF. The CDR3 DNA follows: TGTGCCAGCAGCCAGGGGACAGGGGCTAACTATGGCTACACCTTC.

V gene TRBV21-1 combines with J gene TRBJ2-5; TRBD2, the table's D call, lacks a check against the DNA. TRBV21-1 is annotated as a pseudogene. The CDR3 covers 17 residues. CDR3: CASSKALKREVQETQYF. The CDR3 bases are TGTGCCAGCAGCAAAGCGCTGAAGCGGGAGGTTCAAGAGACCCAGTACTTC.

The chain carries TRBV7-8 and TRBJ1-5, with 8 positions matching TRBD1. The germline gives CDR1 SGHVS, CDR2 FQNEAQ. V gave up 3 bases and J gave up 4 bases; unmatched junction bases: 5. The CDR3 consists of 15 residues. CDR3 nucleotide sequence: TGTGCCAGCAGCTTGACAGGGGAGGGTAATCAGCCCCAGCATTTT. Translating it yields CASSLTGEGNQPQHF.

This clone was picked up one time. This chain's CDR3 is CASSDSVPAVEAFF. DNA of the CDR3: TGTGCCAGCAGTGATTCGGTGCCAGCGGTTGAAGCTTTCTTT. V is TRBV2 and J is TRBJ1-1, with no clear D. Per the germline V gene, CDR1 is SNHLY and CDR2 is FYNNEI. V was trimmed by 3 bases and J by 7 bases, leaving 15 bases between them. The CDR3 totals 14 residues.

This clone was observed a single time. The chain employs TRBV19 and TRBJ2-6; D gene unclear. CDR1 LNHDA and CDR2 SQIVND come from the germline V gene (reference sequence). Between the trimmed V and J ends, which lost 6 bases and 4 bases, there was a span of 13 bases. The CDR3 has 15 residues. The CDR3: CASSLFLEGANVLTF. For the CDR3, the DNA is TGTGCCAGTAGCCTATTTCTCGAGGGGGCCAACGTCCTGACTTTC.

V usage is TRBV11-2 and J usage is TRBJ2-2; 11 positions match TRBD2. This CDR3 is built from 18 residues. After removal of 5 bases from V and 0 bases from J, the junction contained 8 bases not matched to a gene. CDR1 SGHAT and CDR2 FQNNGV come from the germline V gene. CDR3 sequence: CASSVQLAGEANTGELFF. The CDR3 coding sequence is TGTGCCAGCAGCGTACAACTAGCGGGAGAGGCGAACACCGGGGAGCTGTTTTTT.

V and J are TRBV7-3 and TRBJ1-1; D unresolved. Trimming took 0 bases from V and 2 from J, leaving 10 bases between them. Germline V gene lookup returns CDR1 SGHTA and CDR2 FQGTGA. The CDR3 consists of 15 residues. The CDR3 is CASSLTRQINTEAFF. CDR3 DNA: TGTGCCAGCAGCTTAACGAGGCAGATAAACACTGAAGCTTTCTTT.

The rearrangement uses TRBV19 and TRBJ2-1, with 13 bases that match TRBD2. V lost 4 bases and J lost 3; bases outside the gene matches: 6. CDR1 is LNHDA and CDR2 is SQIVND in the germline V gene (reference sequence). CDR3 length: 17 amino acids. CDR3 sequence reads: CASSRTTSGRLYNEQFF. In DNA form, the CDR3 reads TGTGCCAGTAGTAGAACGACTAGCGGGAGGCTCTACAATGAGCAGTTCTTC.

The chain employs TRBV4-2 and TRBJ2-2, with D perhaps matching TRBD2 (7 bases). CDR1 LGHNA and CDR2 YNFKEQ come from the germline V gene. This CDR3 is built from 16 residues. Trimming cost V 1 base and J 4 bases, with 13 bases left between them. The CDR3 is CASSQAGGAGTGELFF. In DNA form, the CDR3 reads TGTGCCAGCAGCCAAGCTGGGGGGGCGGGCACCGGGGAGCTGTTTTTT.

This chain links TRBV29-1 with TRBJ2-5, with D tentatively TRBD1 (6 bases). The V and J ends lost 5 bases and 2 bases respectively, with 12 bases between them. This CDR3 spans 13 amino acids. Per the germline V gene, CDR1 is SQVTM and CDR2 is ANQGSEA. The CDR3 DNA is TGCAGCGTTTATGGACAGAAGCAAGAGACCCAGTACTTC. It specifies CSVYGQKQETQYF.

The chain has TRBV5-4 and TRBJ2-7; TRBD2 agrees at 9 bases. The V segment lost 4 bases and the J segment 1 base; nucleotides outside the gene matches: 9. This CDR3 spans 16 amino acids. CDR1 and CDR2 (germline): SGHNT, YYREEE (reference sequence). The CDR3 sequence: CASSQSASGISYEQYF. The CDR3 region has the DNA TGTGCCAGCAGCCAGTCTGCTAGCGGGATTTCCTACGAGCAGTACTTC.

V and J are TRBV9 and TRBJ2-2, with 8 nucleotides matching TRBD1. The V gene's germline CDR1 is SGDLS and CDR2 YYNGEE. Trimming took 4 bases from V and 4 from J; bases not matched to a gene: 12. This CDR3 has 17 residues. The CDR3 is CASSLSTGGGGTGELFF. CDR3 in DNA: TGTGCCAGCAGCCTATCCACAGGGGGAGGCGGCACCGGGGAGCTGTTTTTT. The full variable domain, with the rest looked up from reference TRBV9 and TRBJ2-2, is DSGVTQTPKHLITATGQRVTLRCSPRSGDLSVYWYQQSLDQGLQFLIQYYNGEERAKGNILERFSAQQFPDLHSELNLSSLELGDSALYFCASSLSTGGGGTGELFFGEGSRLTVL.

The chain joins TRBV28 to TRBJ2-1; 16 bases agree with TRBD2. Unmatched junction bases numbered 7, after V lost 2 bases and J lost 9 bases. The CDR3 loop spans 17 amino acids. Per germline, CDR1 MDHEN and CDR2 SYDVKM. CDR3 in amino acids: CASSLASGLAGGGEQFF. Here the CDR3 DNA reads TGTGCCAGCAGTTTAGCCTCGGGACTAGCGGGAGGGGGTGAGCAGTTCTTC.

This clone was detected only once. The chain combines TRBV27 with TRBJ2-1, with TRBD1 matching 9 bases. This CDR3 comprises 14 residues. Per germline, CDR1 MNHEY and CDR2 SMNVEV (reference sequence). With V trimmed by 5 bases and J by 7 bases, 6 bases remained unmatched. As DNA, the CDR3 is TGTGCCAGCAGTCCATACAGGGGGCGGAATGAGCAGTTCTTC. Encoded protein: CASSPYRGRNEQFF.

The chain employs TRBV5-1 and TRBJ2-7; TRBD1 agrees at 8 bases. The V segment lost 2 bases and the J segment 5 bases; nucleotides outside the gene matches: 9. CDR3 size: 15 residues. From germline, CDR1 is SGHRS and CDR2 YFSETQ. For the CDR3, the DNA is TGCGCCAGCAGCTTAGGACAGGGCAGGGGCGACGAGCAGTACGTC. This encodes CASSLGQGRGDEQYV.

The CDR3 DNA follows: TGTGCCACCGACCTCGGGAATAGCAATCAGCCCCAGCATTTT. This codes for CATDLGNSNQPQHF. J is TRBJ1-5 and V is TRBV15; unclear D gene. The CDR3 length is 14 residues. Germline assignment: CDR1 LNHNV and CDR2 YYDKDF (reference sequence). The V end lost 8 bases, the J end lost 0 bases, and 11 bases lay between the germline ends. The full variable domain, rest sourced from reference TRBV15 and TRBJ1-5, is DAMVIQNPRYQVTQFGKPVTLSCSQTLNHNVMYWYQQKSSQAPKLLFHYYDKDFNNEADTPDNFQSRRPNTSFCFLDIRSPGLGDTAMYLCATDLGNSNQPQHFGDGTRLSIL.

This clone appeared once. The rearrangement uses TRBV7-8 and TRBJ2-5; 8 bases fit TRBD2. Germline values: CDR1 SGHVS, CDR2 FQNEAQ. V was clipped by 5 bases and J by 5 bases; unmatched bases: 13. This CDR3 spans 16 amino acids. The CDR3 here is CASSPRGSSGPETQYF. The CDR3 DNA reads as TGTGCCAGCAGCCCCCGGGGGTCTAGCGGGCCCGAGACCCAGTACTTC.

The chain recombines TRBV18 with TRBJ2-1; 9 positions agree with TRBD1. The CDR3 spans 13 residues. V was clipped by 4 bases and J by 5 bases; unmatched bases: 0. Germline V gives CDR1 KGHSH, CDR2 LQKENI. The CDR3 DNA reads TGTGCCAGCTCACGGACAGGGGACAATGAGCAGTTCTTC. It encodes CASSRTGDNEQFF.